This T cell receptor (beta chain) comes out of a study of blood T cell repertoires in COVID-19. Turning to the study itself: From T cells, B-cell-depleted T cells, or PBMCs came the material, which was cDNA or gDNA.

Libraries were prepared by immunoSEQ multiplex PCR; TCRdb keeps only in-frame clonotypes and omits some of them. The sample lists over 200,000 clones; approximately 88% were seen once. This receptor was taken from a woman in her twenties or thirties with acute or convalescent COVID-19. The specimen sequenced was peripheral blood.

As DNA, the CDR3 is TGTGCCAGCAGCGTCTCGGGAGTCGGCACCGGGGAGCTGTTTTTT. Translation: CASSVSGVGTGELFF. The chain joins TRBV9 to TRBJ2-2, with a tentative D call TRBD2 (6 bases). V dropped 2 bases and J dropped 4 bases, with 12 bases sitting between them. CDR3 length: 15 residues. CDR1 and CDR2 (germline): SGDLS, YYNGEE.